The 11 T cell receptor beta chains below all came from one sample that was sequenced in a study of T cell responses to AZD1222 COVID-19 vaccine (dated by TCRdb to the early 2020s). Read against the paper, the sample's time point label means: baseline before first vaccination. The library was made by the immunoSEQ multiplex PCR assay. In its TCRdb copy, this immuneACCESS table keeps in-frame sequences only and misses some clones. Where compared with another copy, unresolved V genes explain less than half of these, and the others have no known cause. The sample contains 150,000 to 200,000 clones, 80% to 95% of them found a single time. The ten biggest clones cover about 2.5% of the sample. This material consisted of peripheral blood, taken on day 0 of AZD1222 vaccination. The receptors originated from an adult in good health.

This sequence joins TRBV28 and TRBJ2-5; TRBD2 agrees at 10 bases. V lost 2 bases and J lost 2; bases outside the gene matches: 2. Germline lookup yields CDR1 MDHEN and CDR2 SYDVKM. The CDR3 totals 15 residues. The CDR3 loop reads CASSLPAGGQETQYF. The CDR3 DNA follows: TGTGCCAGCAGTTTACCAGCGGGGGGGCAAGAGACCCAGTACTTC.

The chain employs TRBV14 and TRBJ1-5; D remains unclear. Trimming took 4 bases from V and 2 from J, leaving 12 bases between them. In germline, CDR1 is SGHDN, CDR2 FVKESK. The CDR3 spans 15 residues. As DNA, the CDR3 is TGTGCCAGCAGCCTAAGGGCCTACCGCAATCAGCCCCAGCATTTT. Translating it yields CASSLRAYRNQPQHF.

J is TRBJ1-3 and V is TRBV10-3; D not resolved. Deletions cut 10 bases from V and 0 bases from J, with 10 bases between. Germline V CDR1 and CDR2: ENHRY, SYGVKD. CDR3 length: 13 residues. CDR3 sequence: CANNDGSGNTIYF. In DNA, the CDR3 is TGTGCCAACAACGACGGCTCTGGAAACACCATATATTTT.

CDR3 protein: CASSLGTGSYEQYF. CDR3 DNA sequence: TGTGCCAGCAGTTTGGGGACAGGGTCCTACGAGCAGTACTTC. This chain uses TRBV27 with TRBJ2-7; 9 bases are a match to TRBD1. Germline V gene data show CDR1 as MNHEY and CDR2 as SMNVEV (reference sequence). Losses at the gene ends were 3 bases for V and 1 base for J; bases not matched to a gene: 1. The CDR3 is made up of 14 amino acids.

The chain has TRBV4-2 and TRBJ2-4, with D possibly being TRBD2 (7 bases). Germline CDR1 is LGHNA and CDR2 is YNFKEQ. CDR3 length: 15 residues. V lost 1 base and J lost 9, with 16 bases in between. CDR3 sequence: CASSQGGGPRSIQYF. The DNA for the CDR3 is TGTGCCAGCAGCCAAGGGGGGGGCCCGAGGAGCATTCAGTACTTC.

The chain carries TRBV5-1 and TRBJ2-1; 7 bases align to TRBD2. Germline V gene lookup returns CDR1 SGHRS and CDR2 YFSETQ. The length of the CDR3 is 16 residues. V was clipped by 5 bases and J by 0 bases; unmatched bases: 8. The CDR3 region is CASRSRRTSSYNEQFF. The CDR3 DNA reads as TGCGCCAGCAGATCCAGGAGGACTAGCTCCTACAATGAGCAGTTCTTC.

This clone was seen once. The chain employs TRBV10-3 and TRBJ2-2; 8 bases align to TRBD2. Germline CDR1 reads ENHRY; CDR2 reads SYGVKD. The CDR3 spans 15 residues. The trim removed 5 bases at V and 0 bases at J, leaving 2 bases unmatched. CDR3 region: CAISTSGANTGELFF. CDR3 DNA sequence: TGTGCCATCAGTACTAGCGGCGCGAACACCGGGGAGCTGTTTTTT.

The rearrangement joins TRBV6-5 to TRBJ2-6, with D uncertain. CDR3 length: 13 amino acids. The germline gives CDR1 MNHEY, CDR2 SVGAGI. With 1 base removed from V and 3 bases from J, the gap between germline ends came to 1 base. This chain's CDR3 is CASSYFGANVLTF. CDR3 sequence (DNA): TGTGCCAGCAGTTACTTTGGGGCCAACGTCCTGACTTTC.

The rearrangement uses TRBV30 and TRBJ1-4; D perhaps matches TRBD1 (6 bases). V was pared by 2 bases and J by 8 bases, with 15 bases between. Germline V gene lookup returns CDR1 GTSNPN and CDR2 SVGIG (reference sequence). This CDR3 has 14 residues. The CDR3 bases are TGTGCCTGGAGTTCTACACAGGGAAACGAAAAACTGTTTTTT. Its protein is CAWSSTQGNEKLFF.

The gene calls are TRBV20-1 and TRBJ1-5; D uncertain. Germline CDR1 is DFQATT and CDR2 is SNEGSKA (reference sequence). The V and J ends lost 3 bases and 3 bases respectively, with 6 bases between them. The CDR3 is made up of 12 amino acids. In DNA, the CDR3 is TGCAGTGCTAGTGAGCCCAATCAGCCCCAGCATTTT. Residues: CSASEPNQPQHF.

V usage is TRBV7-9 and J usage is TRBJ2-7; a possible D gene is TRBD1 (6 bases). CDR3 length: 15 residues. Trimming stripped 5 bases from V and 0 bases from J, with 14 bases between. CDR1 SEHNR and CDR2 FQNEAQ come from the germline V gene (reference sequence). CDR3 sequence: CASSLRGLGSYEQYF. The DNA for the CDR3 is TGTGCCAGCAGCCTCAGGGGCTTAGGCTCCTACGAGCAGTACTTC.